This record looks at one T cell receptor (beta chain) sequence and its context. This record belongs to a study of blood T cells in healthy people across ages. It was with a sample-barcoded 5' primer and a J-beta primer mix that a second PCR of roughly 6 to 12 cycles was run. Each CDR3 protein gets one entry after TCRdb re-called the 5' RACE reads with MiXCR. Among 750,000 to 950,000 distinct CDR3 sequences listed, about 26% were seen once. This CDR3 comprises 12 residues. Trimming left V 4 bases short and J 8 bases short, with 12 bases between. Germline loops: CDR1 SQVTM, CDR2 ANQGSEA. The data also belong to a second study, concerning T cells of mothers and their children. That paper states: Donation was provided by three healthy Caucasian mothers along with their six children. Biologically related mothers and children overlapped slightly more than unrelated pairs, a non-significant difference.

This sequence joins TRBV29-1 and TRBJ1-5, with TRBD1 as a possible D gene (6 bases). The specimen sequenced was blood. The clonotype was recovered from a boy aged 10-17 years in good health. CDR3 nucleotides: TGCAGCGTTGGAGGGGGTGAGGAGCCCCAGCATTTT. It specifies CSVGGGEEPQHF.